One sample yielded the 17 T cell receptor beta chains listed below, sequenced in a study of shared clonotypes between healthy human individuals. Clones were sequenced by immunoSEQ multiplex PCR, and TCRdb holds only the in-frame ones, with some missing. The data hold 950,000 to 1,100,000 clones, with around 82% observed a single time. The sequenced sample consisted of memory CD4+ T cells from PBMCs. Stated subset: CD45RA-negative fraction. Receptors originate from a man younger than 30 in good health. Some clones in this sample may be carry-over from other donors' samples.

The chain carries TRBV25-1 and TRBJ1-5, with D unclear. V shed 7 bases and J shed 4 bases, with 14 bases lying between them. CDR1 is MGHDK and CDR2 is SYGVNS in the germline V gene. The CDR3 runs 14 residues. The CDR3 reads CASMERQDNQPQHF. DNA for the CDR3: TGTGCCAGCATGGAGCGGCAGGATAATCAGCCCCAGCATTTT.

The chain uses TRBV27 and TRBJ1-1; no firm D call. The V and J ends lost 7 bases and 5 bases respectively, with 20 bases between them. This CDR3 has 15 residues. Germline assignment: CDR1 MNHEY and CDR2 SMNVEV (reference sequence). The DNA for the CDR3 is TGTGCCAGCACCCTAAACCCTCCGGGTATTACTGAAGCTTTCTTT. It encodes CASTLNPPGITEAFF.

The V call is TRBV30, the J call TRBJ2-3; D is unclear. The CDR3 totals 14 residues. Germline assignment: CDR1 GTSNPN and CDR2 SVGIG (reference sequence). The ends were cut back, 2 bases at V and 5 bases at J, with 14 bases in the middle. The CDR3 DNA is TGTGCCTGGAGTTCCCCTCTTGGGGTAGATACGCAGTATTTT. It is translated as CAWSSPLGVDTQYF.

V gene TRBV7-3 combines with J gene TRBJ2-6; the match to TRBD2 covers 14 bases. The CDR3 covers 18 residues. Trimming removed 3 bases from V and 2 bases from J; junction bases left unmatched: 3. Germline CDR1 is SGHTA and CDR2 is FQGTGA. CDR3 residues: CASSLGLAGVAGANVLTF. In DNA form, the CDR3 reads TGTGCCAGCAGCTTGGGACTAGCGGGAGTAGCTGGGGCCAACGTCCTGACTTTC.

V gene TRBV7-8 combines with J gene TRBJ1-1, with a tentative D call TRBD1 (5 bases). The CDR3 is made up of 14 amino acids. The V end was cut by 10 bases, the J end by 3 bases, with 18 bases between. Germline assignment: CDR1 SGHVS and CDR2 FQNEAQ. CDR3 sequence reads: CATTGRQGYTEAFF. The CDR3 bases are TGTGCCACTACGGGCCGTCAGGGTTACACTGAAGCTTTCTTT.

The chain combines TRBV2 with TRBJ1-1; D gene ambiguous. The V gene's germline CDR1 is SNHLY and CDR2 FYNNEI. This CDR3 has 13 amino acids. V dropped 6 bases and J dropped 0 bases, with 8 bases sitting between them. The CDR3 is CASRSYMNTEAFF. CDR3 in DNA: TGTGCCAGCAGGTCCTACATGAACACTGAAGCTTTCTTT.

The chain uses TRBV6-1 and TRBJ1-3, with a weak D call TRBD1 (6 bases). CDR3 length: 17 residues. The ends were cut back, 2 bases at V and 4 bases at J, with 18 bases in the middle. Germline CDR1 reads MNHNS; CDR2 reads SASEGT. The CDR3 reads CASSERGGAGRGNTIYF. The CDR3 coding sequence is TGTGCCAGCAGTGAAAGGGGGGGGGCAGGGCGAGGAAACACCATATATTTT.

The count of this clone is one. The V gene is TRBV7-7, the J gene TRBJ2-3, with TRBD2 matching 7 bases. This CDR3 has 16 residues. Trimming cost V 1 base and J 7 bases; bases outside gene matches: 11. From germline, CDR1 is SSHAT and CDR2 FNYEAQ (reference sequence). The CDR3, as DNA: TGTGCCAGCAGCTTAGTAGTGGGAGGGCCTATAAATACGCAGTATTTT. Its translation is CASSLVVGGPINTQYF.

This clone was observed a few times. The J gene is TRBJ2-7, the V gene TRBV7-2; no firm D call. Trimming left V 4 bases short and J 3 bases short, with 13 bases between. Germline V gene data show CDR1 as SGHTA and CDR2 as FQGNSA. The CDR3 is made up of 14 amino acids. DNA of the CDR3: TGTGCCAGCAGCTCCGACGAGTGGGGCTACGAGCAGTACTTC. Protein: CASSSDEWGYEQYF.

The rearrangement uses TRBV6-1 and TRBJ2-6; D may match TRBD1 or TRBD2 (5 bases each). The germline gives CDR1 MNHNS, CDR2 SASEGT. The CDR3 has 15 residues. V shed 6 bases and J shed 3 bases, with 12 bases lying between them. The CDR3 DNA is TGTGCCAGCAGGGTAGTGGGGGATGGGGCCAACGTCCTGACTTTC. This translates into CASRVVGDGANVLTF.

V and J are TRBV29-1 and TRBJ2-3; 8 bases are shared with TRBD2. The CDR3 covers 18 residues. With 1 base clipped from V and 1 base from J, the junction kept 13 bases outside the gene matches. Germline CDR1 is SQVTM and CDR2 is ANQGSEA. This CDR3 reads CSVEGPWSGRPGTDTQYF. In DNA, the CDR3 is TGCAGCGTTGAAGGCCCATGGAGCGGGAGACCGGGCACAGATACGCAGTATTTT.

The CDR3 bases are TGTGCCAGCGTCACCCACAACAGGGGAAACATTCAGTACTTC. It is translated as CASVTHNRGNIQYF. V and J are TRBV6-6 and TRBJ2-4; TRBD1 aligns across 7 bases. The CDR3 loop spans 14 amino acids. Germline loops: CDR1 MNHNY, CDR2 SVGAGI (reference sequence). V dropped 8 bases and J dropped 6; count of bases not matched to a gene: 10.

This clone appeared a single time. A read error may be the cause here, since a much bigger clone is one base away. This chain joins TRBV7-3 and TRBJ2-2, with D perhaps given as TRBD1 or TRBD2 (5 bases each). Looked up from germline, CDR1 is SGHTA and CDR2 is FQGTGA. CDR3 length equals 15 residues. The ends were cut back, 3 bases at V and 2 bases at J, with 10 bases in the middle. The CDR3 nucleotides are TGTGCCAGCAGCTTGGGACGGCTAAACACCGGGGAGCTGTTTTTT. Translating it yields CASSLGRLNTGELFF.

The chain recombines TRBV27 with TRBJ2-7, with 11 bases fitting TRBD2. Trimming cost V 3 bases and J 3 bases; bases outside gene matches: 4. The CDR3 runs 15 residues. Per the germline V gene, CDR1 is MNHEY and CDR2 is SMNVEV (reference sequence). The CDR3 sequence is CASSFGTSGHYEQYF. The CDR3 DNA is TGTGCCAGCAGTTTTGGGACTAGCGGCCACTACGAGCAGTACTTC.

The CDR3 region is CASSLTPRLALGEQYF. The CDR3 region has the DNA TGTGCCAGCAGTTTAACCCCGAGGCTAGCCCTCGGCGAGCAGTACTTC. The gene calls are TRBV28 and TRBJ2-7, with a possible D match to TRBD2 (5 bases). The CDR3 runs 16 residues. Germline loops: CDR1 MDHEN, CDR2 SYDVKM. V gave up 2 bases and J gave up 6 bases, with 20 bases separating them.

The chain combines TRBV7-2 with TRBJ2-7; 7 nucleotides align to TRBD2. V shed 3 bases and J 3 bases; nucleotides not matched to a gene: 8. The germline gives CDR1 SGHTA, CDR2 FQGNSA. CDR3 size: 15 residues. CDR3 coding DNA: TGTGCCAGCAGCTTCAGCGGGGCCGTACTCTACGAGCAGTACTTC. It translates to CASSFSGAVLYEQYF.

The CDR3 DNA reads as TGTGCCAGCACAGGGAGGGGTAGCTCTGGGGCCAACGTCCTGACTTTC. This sequence encodes CASTGRGSSGANVLTF. The chain uses TRBV28 and TRBJ2-6; the match to TRBD2 covers 7 bases. The CDR3 has 16 amino acids. Germline V lookup: CDR1 MDHEN, CDR2 SYDVKM. The J segment lost 0 bases and the V segment lost 7 bases, leaving 6 bases of the junction unmatched.